This paragraph covers one TCR beta chain sequence. The data were produced by immunoSEQ multiplex PCR, yet TCRdb's version contains in-frame clones alone and is incomplete. The table includes under 95,000 clones, 92% detected once. The data derive from a study of T cell changes during pregnancy in multiple sclerosis. This CDR3 has 14 residues. Losses at the gene ends were 6 bases for V and 8 bases for J; bases not matched to a gene: 6. The V gene's germline CDR1 is LNHDA and CDR2 SQIVND (reference sequence). The chain has TRBV19 and TRBJ1-5; 11 bases match TRBD1. This TCR derives from a female donor with multiple sclerosis, enrolled in a pregnancy study. The material was peripheral blood, obtained in the second trimester of pregnancy. In DNA form, the CDR3 reads TGTGCCAGTAGCCAAAGGACAGGGGGCAAGCCCCAGCATTTT. Its translation: CASSQRTGGKPQHF. The variable domain in full, completed from reference TRBV19 and TRBJ1-5, reads DGGITQSPKYLFRKEGQNVTLSCEQNLNHDAMYWYRQDPGQGLRLIYYSQIVNDFQKGDIAEGYSVSREKKESFPLTVTSAQKNPTAFYLCASSQRTGGKPQHFGDGTRLSIL.